This T cell receptor beta chain is drawn from a study of CD8 T cells in ankylosing spondylitis. Whole-study findings and limits: Disease-linked clones reportedly showed significant enrichment in matched ankylosing spondylitis synovial fluid. Several highly homologous variants formed a TCR beta motif that appeared characteristic of ankylosing spondylitis blood. The disease-linked clones had a CD8+ phenotype and low blood frequencies.

Points on this clonotype: What it binds is unknown.

Unmatched junction bases numbered 2, after V lost 3 bases and J lost 2 bases. The CDR3 covers 15 residues. The germline CDR1 and CDR2 sequences are LGHNA and YNFKEQ. Using quantitative 5'-RACE with molecular barcodes, the authors made TCR beta libraries. TCRdb reprocessed the 5' RACE reads via MiXCR and lists one record per CDR3 protein. This sample has 350,000 to 550,000 distinct CDR3 sequences, with roughly a quarter found just once. V is TRBV4-2 and J is TRBJ2-5; 11 nucleotides agree with TRBD2. Sequencing used blood, either unsorted or a sorted T cell fraction (not recorded which). The TCR sequence derives from a male donor with ankylosing spondylitis. DNA for the CDR3: TGTGCCAGCAGCCAGACTAGCGGGGCACAAGAGACCCAGTACTTC. Encoded protein: CASSQTSGAQETQYF.